This T cell receptor beta chain was recovered during a study of blood T cell repertoires in COVID-19. The wider study: Acute and convalescent COVID-19 specimens originated in the United States, Italy and Spain. T cells, B-cell-depleted T cells, or PBMCs supplied cDNA or gDNA.

The junction had 17 bases not matched to a gene; V was cut back by 7 bases and J by 7 bases. The CDR3 extends over 18 amino acids. Original data processing: Reference gene primers were amplified, and this amplification served to estimate nucleated cell counts. TCRdb's copy holds only in-frame clones and misses some; the assay was immunoSEQ multiplex PCR. From that table come the V and J calls and clone size; the DNA was used to work out D and trimming. The repertoire includes about 520,000 clones, 70% to 90% of them detected once, and approximately 2.9% sits in the top ten. The V and J genes are TRBV23-1 and TRBJ1-6; TRBD1 matches 9 bases. TRBV23-1 falls under the ORF class, with uncertain function. What was sequenced was peripheral blood. The TCR comes from a human donor in a cohort sampled during active COVID-19. The CDR3 bases are TGCGCCAGCAACTCCGGGACAGGGACCATATATCGGAATTCACCCCTCCACTTT. It codes for CASNSGTGTIYRNSPLHF.